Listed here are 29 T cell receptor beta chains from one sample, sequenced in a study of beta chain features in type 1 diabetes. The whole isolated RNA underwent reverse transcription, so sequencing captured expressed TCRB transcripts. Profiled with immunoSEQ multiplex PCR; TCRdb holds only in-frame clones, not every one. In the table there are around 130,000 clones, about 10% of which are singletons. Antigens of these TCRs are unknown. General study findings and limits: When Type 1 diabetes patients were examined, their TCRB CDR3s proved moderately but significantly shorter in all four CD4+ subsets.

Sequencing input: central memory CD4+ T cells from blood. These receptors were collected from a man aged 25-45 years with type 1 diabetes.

In DNA form, the CDR3 reads TGTGCCAGCGCAAACGGGGGGAGCTCCTACGAGCAGTACTTC. Translating it yields CASANGGSSYEQYF. The V gene is TRBV5-6, the J gene TRBJ2-7, with 7 bases aligning to TRBD2. Germline V gene data show CDR1 as SGHDT and CDR2 as YYEEEE. CDR3 size: 14 residues. Trimming took 7 bases from V and 0 from J; bases not matched to a gene: 7.

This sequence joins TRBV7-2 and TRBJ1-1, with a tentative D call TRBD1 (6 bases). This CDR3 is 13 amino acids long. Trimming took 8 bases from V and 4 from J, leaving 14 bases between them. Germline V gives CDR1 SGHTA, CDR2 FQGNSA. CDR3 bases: TGTGCCAGCTTATACAGGGCGGGCACTGAAGCTTTCTTT. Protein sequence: CASLYRAGTEAFF.

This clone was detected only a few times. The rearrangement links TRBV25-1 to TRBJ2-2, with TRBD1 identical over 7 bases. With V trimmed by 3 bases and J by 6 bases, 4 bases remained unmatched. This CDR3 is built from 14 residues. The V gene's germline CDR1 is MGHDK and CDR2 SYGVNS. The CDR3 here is CASSDYQGAGELFF. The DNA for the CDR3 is TGTGCCAGCAGTGATTACCAGGGGGCCGGGGAGCTGTTTTTT. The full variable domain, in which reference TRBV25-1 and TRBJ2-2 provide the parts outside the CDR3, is EADIYQTPRYLVIGTGKKITLECSQTMGHDKMYWYQQDPGMELHLIHYSYGVNSTEKGDLSSESTVSRIRTEHFPLTLESARPSHTSQYLCASSDYQGAGELFFGEGSRLTVL.

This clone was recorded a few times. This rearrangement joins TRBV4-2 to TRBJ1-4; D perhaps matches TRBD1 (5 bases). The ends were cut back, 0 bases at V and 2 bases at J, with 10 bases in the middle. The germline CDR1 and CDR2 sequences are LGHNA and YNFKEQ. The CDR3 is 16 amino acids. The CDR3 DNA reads TGTGCCAGCAGCCAAGATTGGGGGGAGACTAATGAAAAACTGTTTTTT. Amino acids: CASSQDWGETNEKLFF.

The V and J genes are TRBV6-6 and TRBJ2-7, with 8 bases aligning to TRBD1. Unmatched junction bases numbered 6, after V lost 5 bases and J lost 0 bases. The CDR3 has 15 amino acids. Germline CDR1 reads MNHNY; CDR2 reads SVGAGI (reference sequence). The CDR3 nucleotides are TGTGCCAGCAGTCGCATCACAGGGGGCTCCTACGAGCAGTACTTC. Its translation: CASSRITGGSYEQYF.

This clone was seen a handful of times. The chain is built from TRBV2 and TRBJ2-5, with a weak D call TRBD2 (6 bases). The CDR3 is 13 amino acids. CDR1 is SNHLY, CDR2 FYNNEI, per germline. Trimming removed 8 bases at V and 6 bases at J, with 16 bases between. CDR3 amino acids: CASQGTAYQTQYF. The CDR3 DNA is TGTGCCAGCCAAGGGACTGCCTACCAGACCCAGTACTTC.

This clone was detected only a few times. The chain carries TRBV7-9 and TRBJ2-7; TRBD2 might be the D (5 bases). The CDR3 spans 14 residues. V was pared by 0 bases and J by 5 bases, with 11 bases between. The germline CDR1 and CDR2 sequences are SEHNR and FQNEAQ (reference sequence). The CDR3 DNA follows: TGTGCCAGCAGCTTAGCCGGGGTTAGGGACGAGCAGTACTTC. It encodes CASSLAGVRDEQYF.

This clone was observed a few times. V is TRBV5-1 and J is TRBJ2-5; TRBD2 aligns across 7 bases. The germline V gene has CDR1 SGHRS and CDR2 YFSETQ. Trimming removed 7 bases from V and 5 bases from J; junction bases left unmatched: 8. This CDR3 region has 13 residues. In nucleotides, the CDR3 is TGCGCCAGCTGTACTAGCGCATTCGAGACCCAGTACTTC. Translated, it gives CASCTSAFETQYF.

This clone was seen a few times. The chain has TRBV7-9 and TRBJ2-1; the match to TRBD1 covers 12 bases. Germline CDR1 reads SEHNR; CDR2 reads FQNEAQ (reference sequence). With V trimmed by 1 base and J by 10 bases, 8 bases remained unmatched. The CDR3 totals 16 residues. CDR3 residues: CASSLGGTGGAGEQFF. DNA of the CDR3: TGTGCCAGCAGCTTAGGGGGGACAGGGGGCGCTGGAGAGCAGTTCTTC.

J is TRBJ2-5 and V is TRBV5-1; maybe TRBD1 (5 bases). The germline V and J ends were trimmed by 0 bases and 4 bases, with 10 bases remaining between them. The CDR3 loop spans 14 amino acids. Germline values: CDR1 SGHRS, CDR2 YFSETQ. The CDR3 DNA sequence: TGCGCCAGCAGCTTGGGTGGGGCCAGAGAGACCCAGTACTTC. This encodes CASSLGGARETQYF.

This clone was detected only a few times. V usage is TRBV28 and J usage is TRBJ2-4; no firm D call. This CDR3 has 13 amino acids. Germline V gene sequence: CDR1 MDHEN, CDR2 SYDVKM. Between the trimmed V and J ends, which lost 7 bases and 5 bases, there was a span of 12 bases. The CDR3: CASNTPSENIQYF. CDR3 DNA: TGTGCCAGCAACACCCCTTCCGAAAACATTCAGTACTTC.

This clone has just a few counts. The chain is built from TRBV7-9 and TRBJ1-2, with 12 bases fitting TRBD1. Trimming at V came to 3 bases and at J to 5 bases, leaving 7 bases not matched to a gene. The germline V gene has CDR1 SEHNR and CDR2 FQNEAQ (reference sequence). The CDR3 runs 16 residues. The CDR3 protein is CASSFGGQGAGYGYTF. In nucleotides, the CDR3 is TGTGCCAGCAGCTTCGGGGGACAGGGGGCAGGGTATGGCTACACCTTC.

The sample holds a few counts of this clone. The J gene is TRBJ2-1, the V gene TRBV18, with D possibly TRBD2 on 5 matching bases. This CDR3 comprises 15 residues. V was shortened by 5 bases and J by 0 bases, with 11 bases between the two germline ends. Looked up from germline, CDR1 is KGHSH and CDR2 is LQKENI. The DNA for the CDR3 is TGTGCCAGCTCAACAGCGGCCTCCTCCTACAATGAGCAGTTCTTC. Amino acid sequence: CASSTAASSYNEQFF.

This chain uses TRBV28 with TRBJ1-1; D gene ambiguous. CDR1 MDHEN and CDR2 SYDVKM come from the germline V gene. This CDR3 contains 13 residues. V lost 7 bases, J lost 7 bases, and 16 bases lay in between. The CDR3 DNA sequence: TGTGCCAGCACCGGCTGGGAGAGCCGTGAAGCTTTCTTT. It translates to CASTGWESREAFF.

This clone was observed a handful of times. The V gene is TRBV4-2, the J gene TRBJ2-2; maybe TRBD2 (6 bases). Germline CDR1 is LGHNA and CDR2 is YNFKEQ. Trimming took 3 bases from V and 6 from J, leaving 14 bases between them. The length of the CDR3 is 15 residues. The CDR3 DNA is TGTGCCAGCAGCCATCAATCGGGCGGGGCCGGGGAGCTGTTTTTT. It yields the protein CASSHQSGGAGELFF.

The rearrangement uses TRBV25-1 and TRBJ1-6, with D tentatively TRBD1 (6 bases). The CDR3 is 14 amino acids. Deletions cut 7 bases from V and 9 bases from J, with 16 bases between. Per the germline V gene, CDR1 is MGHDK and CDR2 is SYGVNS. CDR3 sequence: CASTPGTISSPLHF. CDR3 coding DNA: TGTGCCAGCACCCCCGGGACAATTAGTTCACCCCTCCACTTT.

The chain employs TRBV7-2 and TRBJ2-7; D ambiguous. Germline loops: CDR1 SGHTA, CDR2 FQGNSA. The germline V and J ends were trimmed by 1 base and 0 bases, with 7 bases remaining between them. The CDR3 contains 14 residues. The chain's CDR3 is CASSLVLSSYEQYF. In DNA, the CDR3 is TGTGCCAGCAGCTTAGTTCTCTCCTCCTACGAGCAGTACTTC.

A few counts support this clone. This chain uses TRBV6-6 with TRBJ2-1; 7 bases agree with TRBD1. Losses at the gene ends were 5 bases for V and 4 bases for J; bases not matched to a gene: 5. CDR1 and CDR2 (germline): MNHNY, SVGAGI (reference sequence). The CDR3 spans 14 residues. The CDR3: CASSTDRRYNEQFF. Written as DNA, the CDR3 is TGTGCCAGCAGTACGGACAGGCGGTACAATGAGCAGTTCTTC.

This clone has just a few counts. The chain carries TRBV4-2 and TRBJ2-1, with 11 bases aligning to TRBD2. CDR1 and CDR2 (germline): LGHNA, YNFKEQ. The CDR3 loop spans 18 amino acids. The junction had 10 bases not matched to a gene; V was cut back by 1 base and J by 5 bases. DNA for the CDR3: TGTGCCAGCAGCCAAGCCGGGTTAGCGGGGGGGGTGGACAATGAGCAGTTCTTC. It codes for CASSQAGLAGGVDNEQFF.

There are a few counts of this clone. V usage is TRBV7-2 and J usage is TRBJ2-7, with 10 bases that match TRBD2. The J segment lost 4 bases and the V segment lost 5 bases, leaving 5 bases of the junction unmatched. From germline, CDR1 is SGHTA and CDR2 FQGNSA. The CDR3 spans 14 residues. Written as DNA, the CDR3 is TGTGCCAGCAGCCCCGGGACTAGCGAGTACGAGCAGTACTTC. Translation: CASSPGTSEYEQYF.

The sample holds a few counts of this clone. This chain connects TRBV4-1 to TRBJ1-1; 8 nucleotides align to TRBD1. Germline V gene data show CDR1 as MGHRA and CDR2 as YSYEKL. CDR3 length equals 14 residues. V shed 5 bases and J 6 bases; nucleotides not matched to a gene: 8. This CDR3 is CASSSSDRVPEAFF. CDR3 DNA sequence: TGCGCCAGCAGCTCCTCGGACAGGGTCCCTGAAGCTTTCTTT.

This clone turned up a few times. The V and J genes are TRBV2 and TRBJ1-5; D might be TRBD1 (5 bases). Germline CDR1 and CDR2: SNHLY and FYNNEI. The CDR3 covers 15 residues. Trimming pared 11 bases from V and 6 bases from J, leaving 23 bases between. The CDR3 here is CAAPSEAPGGQPQHF. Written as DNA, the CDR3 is TGTGCCGCCCCATCGGAAGCCCCGGGGGGTCAGCCCCAGCATTTT.

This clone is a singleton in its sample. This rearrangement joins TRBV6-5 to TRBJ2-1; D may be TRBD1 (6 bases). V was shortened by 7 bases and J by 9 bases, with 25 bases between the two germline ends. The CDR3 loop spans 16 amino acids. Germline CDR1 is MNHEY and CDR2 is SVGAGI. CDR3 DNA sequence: TGTGCCAGCATCTACTCGAGGGCCCAGGGGTCTACTGAGCAGTTCTTC. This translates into CASIYSRAQGSTEQFF.

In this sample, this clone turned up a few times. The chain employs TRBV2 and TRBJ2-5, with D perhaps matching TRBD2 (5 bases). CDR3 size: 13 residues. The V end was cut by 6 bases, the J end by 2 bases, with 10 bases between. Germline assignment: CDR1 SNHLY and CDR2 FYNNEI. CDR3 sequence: CASSLREQETQYF. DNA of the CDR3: TGTGCCAGCAGCCTCCGGGAACAAGAGACCCAGTACTTC.

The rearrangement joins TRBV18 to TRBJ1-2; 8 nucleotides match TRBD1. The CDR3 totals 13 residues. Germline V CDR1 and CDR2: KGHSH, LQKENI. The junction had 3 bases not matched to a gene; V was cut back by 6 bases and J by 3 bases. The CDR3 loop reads CASSPDRDYGYTF. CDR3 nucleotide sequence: TGTGCCAGCTCTCCGGACAGGGACTATGGCTACACCTTC.

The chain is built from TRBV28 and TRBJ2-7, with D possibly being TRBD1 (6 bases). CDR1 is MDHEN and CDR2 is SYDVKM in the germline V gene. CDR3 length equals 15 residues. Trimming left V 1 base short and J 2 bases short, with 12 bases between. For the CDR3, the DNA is TGTGCCAGCAGTTTATCCGGGACATTAGCCTACGAGCAGTACTTC. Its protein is CASSLSGTLAYEQYF.

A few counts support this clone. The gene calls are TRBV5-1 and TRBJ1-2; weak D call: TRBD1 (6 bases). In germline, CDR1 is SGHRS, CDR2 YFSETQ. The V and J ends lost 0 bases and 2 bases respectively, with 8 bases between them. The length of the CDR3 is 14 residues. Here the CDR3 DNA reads TGCGCCAGCAGCTTGGCCACAGGGAACTATGGCTACACCTTC. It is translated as CASSLATGNYGYTF. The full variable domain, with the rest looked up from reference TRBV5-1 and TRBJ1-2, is KAGVTQTPRYLIKTRGQQVTLSCSPISGHRSVSWYQQTPGQGLQFLFEYFSETQRNKGNFPGRFSGRQFSNSRSEMNVSTLELGDSALYLCASSLATGNYGYTFGSGTRLTVV.

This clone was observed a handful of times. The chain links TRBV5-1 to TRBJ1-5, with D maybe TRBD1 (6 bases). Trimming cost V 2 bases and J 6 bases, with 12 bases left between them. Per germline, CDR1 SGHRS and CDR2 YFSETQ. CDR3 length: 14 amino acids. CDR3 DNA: TGCGCCAGCAGCTTACAGGGTGGTCCTCAGCCCCAGCATTTT. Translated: CASSLQGGPQPQHF. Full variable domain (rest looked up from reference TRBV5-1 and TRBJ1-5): KAGVTQTPRYLIKTRGQQVTLSCSPISGHRSVSWYQQTPGQGLQFLFEYFSETQRNKGNFPGRFSGRQFSNSRSEMNVSTLELGDSALYLCASSLQGGPQPQHFGDGTRLSIL.

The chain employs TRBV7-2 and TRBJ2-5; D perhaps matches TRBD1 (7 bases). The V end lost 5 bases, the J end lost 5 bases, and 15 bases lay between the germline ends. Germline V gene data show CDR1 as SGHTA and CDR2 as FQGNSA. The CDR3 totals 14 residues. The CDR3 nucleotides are TGTGCCAGCAGCGGCAGGGGGGCGGGGGAGACCCAGTACTTC. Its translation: CASSGRGAGETQYF. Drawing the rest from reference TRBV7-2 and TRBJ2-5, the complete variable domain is GAGVSQSPSNKVTEKGKDVELRCDPISGHTALYWYRQSLGQGLEFLIYFQGNSAPDKSGLPSDRFSAERTGGSVSTLTIQRTQQEDSAVYLCASSGRGAGETQYFGPGTRLLVL.